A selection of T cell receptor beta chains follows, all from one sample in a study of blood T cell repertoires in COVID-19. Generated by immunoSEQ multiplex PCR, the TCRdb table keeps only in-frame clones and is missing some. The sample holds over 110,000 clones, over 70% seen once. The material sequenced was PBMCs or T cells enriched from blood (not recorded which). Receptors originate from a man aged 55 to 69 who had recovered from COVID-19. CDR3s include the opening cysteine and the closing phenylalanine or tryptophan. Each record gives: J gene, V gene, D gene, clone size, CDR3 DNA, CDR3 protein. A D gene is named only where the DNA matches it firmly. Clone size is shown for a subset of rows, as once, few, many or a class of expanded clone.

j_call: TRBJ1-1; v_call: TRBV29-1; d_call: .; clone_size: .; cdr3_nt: TGCAGCGTTGTTGAGGCGTTTATCGGCACTGAAGCTTTCTTT; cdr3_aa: CSVVEAFIGTEAFF
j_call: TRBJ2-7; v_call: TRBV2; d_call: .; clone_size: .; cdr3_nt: TGTGCCAGCAGTGGAAAACCTTGGGCTTTAACCTCCTACGAGCAGTACTTC; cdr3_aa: CASSGKPWALTSYEQYF
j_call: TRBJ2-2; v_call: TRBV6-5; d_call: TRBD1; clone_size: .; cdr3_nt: TGTGCCAGCAGGGGGACAGGGGACACCGGGGAGCTGTTTTTT; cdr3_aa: CASRGTGDTGELFF
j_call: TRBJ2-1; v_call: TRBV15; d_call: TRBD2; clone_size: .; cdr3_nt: TGTGCCACCAGCTCCCGGGCGGGGGGCACCCATGAGCAGTTCTTC; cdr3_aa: CATSSRAGGTHEQFF
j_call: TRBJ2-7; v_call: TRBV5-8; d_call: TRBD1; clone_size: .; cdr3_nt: TGTGCCAGCAGCTGGCCCTACAGGGGTGGGGAGCAGTACTTC; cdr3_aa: CASSWPYRGGEQYF
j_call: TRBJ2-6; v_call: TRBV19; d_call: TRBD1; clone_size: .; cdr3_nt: TGTGCCAGTAGGGGACAGGGGGCTCCCTCTGGGGCCAACGTCCTGACTTTC; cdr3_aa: CASRGQGAPSGANVLTF
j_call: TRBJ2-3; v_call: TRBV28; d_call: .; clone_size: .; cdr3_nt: TGTGCCAGCAGTACCAGGGTTAGCACAGATACGCAGTATTTT; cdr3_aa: CASSTRVSTDTQYF
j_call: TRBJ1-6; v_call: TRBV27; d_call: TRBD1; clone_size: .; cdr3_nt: TGTGCCAGCAGTTACGGGGACAGGGGTTTCGGCTCACCCCTCCACTTT; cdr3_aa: CASSYGDRGFGSPLHF
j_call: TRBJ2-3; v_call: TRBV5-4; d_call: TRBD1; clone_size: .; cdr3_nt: TGTGCCAGCAGTAATGACAGGGTGGGCGCAGATACGCAGTATTTT; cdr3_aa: CASSNDRVGADTQYF
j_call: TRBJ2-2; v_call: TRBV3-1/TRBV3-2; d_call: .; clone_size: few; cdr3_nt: TGTGCCAGCAGCCAAGTCCCCCTCTCAGTAGCCGGCCCCTCGAACACCGGGGAGCTGTTTTTT; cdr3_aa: CASSQVPLSVAGPSNTGELFF
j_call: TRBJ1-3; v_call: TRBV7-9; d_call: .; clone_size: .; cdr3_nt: TGTGCCAGCAGCTTAACCAGAATCAACTACTCTGGAAACACCATATATTTT; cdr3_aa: CASSLTRINYSGNTIYF
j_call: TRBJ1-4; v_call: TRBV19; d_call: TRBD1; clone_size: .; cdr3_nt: TGTGCCAGTAGCCTGGGACAGGGGGAAAAACTGTTTTTT; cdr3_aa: CASSLGQGEKLFF
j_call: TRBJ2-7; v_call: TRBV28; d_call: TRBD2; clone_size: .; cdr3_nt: TGTGCCAGCAGTTTATTTACAGCGGGAGGGCCAAGGACCTACGAGCAGTACTTC; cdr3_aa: CASSLFTAGGPRTYEQYF
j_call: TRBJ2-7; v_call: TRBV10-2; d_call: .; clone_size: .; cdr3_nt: TGCGCCAGCAGTAGGCAGGGGCACGAGCAGTACTTC; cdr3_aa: CASSRQGHEQYF
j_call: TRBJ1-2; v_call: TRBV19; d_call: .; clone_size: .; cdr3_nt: TGTGCCAGTAGTGCGGCCCAGGGCCTCTATGGCTACACCTTC; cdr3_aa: CASSAAQGLYGYTF
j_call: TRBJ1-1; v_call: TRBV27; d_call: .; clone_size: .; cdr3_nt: TGTGCCAGTTTCGGCGGGGCTGAAGCTTTCTTT; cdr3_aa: CASFGGAEAFF
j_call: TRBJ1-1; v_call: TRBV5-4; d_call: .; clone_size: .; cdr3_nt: TGTGCCAGCAGCTCCGCCCGGGACACTGAAGCTTTCTTT; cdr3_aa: CASSSARDTEAFF
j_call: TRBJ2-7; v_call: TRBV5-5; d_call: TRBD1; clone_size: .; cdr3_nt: TGTGCCAGCAGCCGAAGTACAGGGGCGTCCTACGAGCAGTACTTC; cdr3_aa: CASSRSTGASYEQYF
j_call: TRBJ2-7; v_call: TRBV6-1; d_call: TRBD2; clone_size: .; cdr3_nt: TGTGCCAGCAGTGAATTTGGGGGGGGACCCTACGAGCAGTACTTC; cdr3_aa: CASSEFGGGPYEQYF
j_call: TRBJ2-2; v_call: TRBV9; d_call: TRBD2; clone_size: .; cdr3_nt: TGTGCCAGCAGCGTTAATTTACCGGGACTAGCGGACACCGGGGAGCTGTTTTTT; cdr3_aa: CASSVNLPGLADTGELFF
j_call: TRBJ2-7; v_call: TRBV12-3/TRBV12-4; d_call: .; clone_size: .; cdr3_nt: TGTGCCAGCAGTTTATCTGTCCACGAGCAGTACTTC; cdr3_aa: CASSLSVHEQYF
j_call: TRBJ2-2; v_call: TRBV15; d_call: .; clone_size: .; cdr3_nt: TGTGCCATCAGCAGGGTAGGAGGAAACACCGGGGAGCTGTTTTTT; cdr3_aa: CAISRVGGNTGELFF
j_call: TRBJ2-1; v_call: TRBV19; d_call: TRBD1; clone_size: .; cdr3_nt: TGTGCCAGCAACGGACAGGGGGAGACGCATGAGCAGTTCTTC; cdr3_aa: CASNGQGETHEQFF
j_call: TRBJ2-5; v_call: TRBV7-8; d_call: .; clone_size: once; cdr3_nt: TGTGCCAGCAGCGTTACCGGGGATCAAGAGACCCAGTACTTC; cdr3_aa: CASSVTGDQETQYF
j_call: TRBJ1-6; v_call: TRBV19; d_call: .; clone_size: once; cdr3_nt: TGTGCCAGTAGTATCAGGTTGAATTCACCCCTCCACTTT; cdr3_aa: CASSIRLNSPLHF
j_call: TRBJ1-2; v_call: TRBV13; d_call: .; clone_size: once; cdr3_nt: TGTGCCAGCAGCCCCAGACAGGTTGAAATCTATGGCTACACCTTC; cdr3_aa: CASSPRQVEIYGYTF
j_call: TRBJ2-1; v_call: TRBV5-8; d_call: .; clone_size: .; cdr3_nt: TGTGCCAGCAGCGAGTGGGGTCATGGGGCCAATGAGCAGTTCTTC; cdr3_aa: CASSEWGHGANEQFF
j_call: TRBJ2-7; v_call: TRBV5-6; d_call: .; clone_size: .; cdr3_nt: TGTGCCAGCAGCTCGCCTACGGAGCAGTACTTC; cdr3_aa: CASSSPTEQYF
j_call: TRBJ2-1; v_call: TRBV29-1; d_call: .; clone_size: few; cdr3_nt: TGCAGCGGACAGTTTTACTCCTCCGGTGAGCAGTTCTTC; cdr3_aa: CSGQFYSSGEQFF
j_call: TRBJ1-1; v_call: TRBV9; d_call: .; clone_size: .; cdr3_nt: TGTGCCAGCAGCGTAGACTGGGCGAACACTGAAGCTTTCTTT; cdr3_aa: CASSVDWANTEAFF
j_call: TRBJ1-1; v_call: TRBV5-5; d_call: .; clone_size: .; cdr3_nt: TGTGCCAGCAGGCTCCAGGGTTCCTCTCCCGGAGCTTTCTTT; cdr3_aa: CASRLQGSSPGAFF
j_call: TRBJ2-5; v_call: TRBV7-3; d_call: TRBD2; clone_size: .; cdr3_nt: TGTGCCAGCAGCTCCTACTCTAGGGCGGGAGTAGCCGAGGAGACCCAGTACTTC; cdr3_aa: CASSSYSRAGVAEETQYF
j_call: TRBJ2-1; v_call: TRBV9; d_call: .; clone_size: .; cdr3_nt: TGTGCCAGCAGCGGGGTCCCCTTAGGCGGTAGTGAGCAGTTCTTC; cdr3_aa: CASSGVPLGGSEQFF
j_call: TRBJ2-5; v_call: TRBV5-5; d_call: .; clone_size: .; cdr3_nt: TGTGCCAGCAGCTGGGGGCGGACGCCTCAGGGAGAGACCCAGTACTTC; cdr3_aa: CASSWGRTPQGETQYF
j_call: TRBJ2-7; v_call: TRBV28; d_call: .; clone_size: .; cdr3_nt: TGTGCCAGCAGTTTAAACTGGGGGCTTATCTACGAGCAGTACTTC; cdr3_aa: CASSLNWGLIYEQYF
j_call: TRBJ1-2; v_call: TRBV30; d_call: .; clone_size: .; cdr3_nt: TGTGCCTACAACAGGAATGGCTACACCTTC; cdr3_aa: CAYNRNGYTF
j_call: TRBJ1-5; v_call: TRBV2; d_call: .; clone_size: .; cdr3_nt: TGTGCCAGCTCGGGGGATAGCAATCAGCCCCAGCATTTT; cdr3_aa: CASSGDSNQPQHF
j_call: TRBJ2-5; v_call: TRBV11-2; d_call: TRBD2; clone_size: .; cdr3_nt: TGTGCCAGCAGCGCGGGGAGGGGCGGCGAGACCCAGTACTTC; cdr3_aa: CASSAGRGGETQYF
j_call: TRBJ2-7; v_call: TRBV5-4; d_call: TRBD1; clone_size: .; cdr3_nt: TGTGCCAGCAGCCAAACTCCGGGACAGGGTTACGGCTCCTACGAGCAGTACTTC; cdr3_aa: CASSQTPGQGYGSYEQYF
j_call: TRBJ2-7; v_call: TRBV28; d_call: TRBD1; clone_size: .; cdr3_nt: TGTGCCAGCAGGGGGACAGGGGTCGGCATCTACGAGCAGTACTTC; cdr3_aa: CASRGTGVGIYEQYF
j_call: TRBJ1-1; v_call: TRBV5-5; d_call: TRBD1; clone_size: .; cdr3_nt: TGTGCCAGCAGCTTGCAGCGGACAGGGGGCGACACTGAAGCTTTCTTT; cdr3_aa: CASSLQRTGGDTEAFF
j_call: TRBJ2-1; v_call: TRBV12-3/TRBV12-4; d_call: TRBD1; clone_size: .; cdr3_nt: TGTGCCAGCAGTCAGGACAGGGGTCATGAGCAGTTCTTC; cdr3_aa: CASSQDRGHEQFF
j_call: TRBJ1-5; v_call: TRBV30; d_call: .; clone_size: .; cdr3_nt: TGTGCCTGGAGTGTACTGAGCTTCGCGGGGCGGCCCCAGCATTTT; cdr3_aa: CAWSVLSFAGRPQHF
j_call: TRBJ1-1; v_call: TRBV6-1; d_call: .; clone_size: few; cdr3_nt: TGTGCCAGCAGTGAAGCTTGGGGTATGGGTCGGGATGAAGCTTTCTTT; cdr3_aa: CASSEAWGMGRDEAFF
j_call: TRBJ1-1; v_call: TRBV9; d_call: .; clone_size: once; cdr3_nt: TGTGCCAGCAGCCGAGGAAGCACTGAAGCTTTCTTT; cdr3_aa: CASSRGSTEAFF